This is a list of T cell receptor beta chains from one sample in a study of T cells expressing NK-cell markers. Reanalyzing the 5' RACE reads, TCRdb keeps one entry per CDR3 protein, without DNA. In all, the sample yields some 410,000 distinct CDR3 sequences. Sequenced material: blood T cells: a sorted CD56 or NKG2C T cell subset, CD4+ or CD8+ T cells, or bulk PBMC T cells (not recorded which). These receptors all stem from a woman aged 18-70 years in good health. Both conserved end residues are part of each CDR3.

j_call: TRBJ2-3
v_call: TRBV29-1
cdr3_aa: CSVPSDTTDTQYF

j_call: TRBJ2-7
v_call: TRBV4-2
cdr3_aa: CASSQDPPGWGSYEQYF

j_call: TRBJ2-3
v_call: TRBV7-6
cdr3_aa: CASTPREDFRLAGDGDTQYF

j_call: TRBJ1-5
v_call: TRBV12-3/TRBV12-4
cdr3_aa: CASSFSSTSNQPQHF

j_call: TRBJ2-1
v_call: TRBV7-7
cdr3_aa: CASSPGTSGISYNEQFF

j_call: TRBJ2-7
v_call: TRBV6-2/TRBV6-3
cdr3_aa: CASSSPRGARTSGRLYEQYF

j_call: TRBJ2-7
v_call: TRBV25-1
cdr3_aa: CASSKMNGISEQYF

j_call: TRBJ1-4
v_call: TRBV5-1
cdr3_aa: CASSRSGTANEKLFF

j_call: TRBJ2-7
v_call: TRBV5-6
cdr3_aa: CASSLVQYYEQYF

j_call: TRBJ2-1
v_call: TRBV7-9
cdr3_aa: CASSLEPGTYNEQFF

j_call: TRBJ2-1
v_call: TRBV9
cdr3_aa: CASSVSPGSYNEQFF

j_call: TRBJ2-5
v_call: TRBV7-2
cdr3_aa: CASSLVAILETQYF

j_call: TRBJ2-3
v_call: TRBV5-4
cdr3_aa: CASSSYTSTDTQYF

j_call: TRBJ2-5
v_call: TRBV25-1
cdr3_aa: CASSDRHSLQETQYF